The rows below give T cell receptor beta chains drawn from one sample of a study of shared clonotypes between healthy human individuals. Here immunoSEQ multiplex PCR was the method, and the copy in TCRdb shows in-frame clones only, minus some. The sample carries over 750,000 clones, about 96% recorded once. The specimen was naive CD8+ T cells sorted from blood. These receptors were obtained from a man under 40 in good health. Each CDR3 is given with its conserved first and last residue. A D gene is named only where the DNA matches it firmly. Size is stated for part of the rows, as once, few or many counts, or as a class when the clone is expanded.

d_call	v_call	clone_size	j_call	cdr3_nt	cdr3_aa
TRBD1	TRBV7-9	.	TRBJ2-7	TGTGCCAGCAGCTTTGGGGAGTTGACAGGGCCCCACGAGCAGTACTTC	CASSFGELTGPHEQYF
.	TRBV10-2	.	TRBJ2-7	TGCGCCAGCGGTAGCAGCAGGACAGACTACGAGCAGTACTTC	CASGSSRTDYEQYF
TRBD2	TRBV28	.	TRBJ2-5	TGTGCCAGCAGTTTGTACCCTAGCGGGAGTCAGGAGACCCAGTACTTC	CASSLYPSGSQETQYF
.	TRBV27	.	TRBJ1-1	TGTGCCAGCAGTCCCCGCCGCGGACCGGGTAGACATGAAGCTTTCTTT	CASSPRRGPGRHEAFF
.	TRBV2	.	TRBJ2-7	TGTGCCAGCAGTGGACAACCGAACCCCTACGAGCAGTACTTC	CASSGQPNPYEQYF
.	TRBV15	.	TRBJ2-7	TGTGCCACCAGCAGCCGACTCAACTACGAGCAGTACTTC	CATSSRLNYEQYF
TRBD1	TRBV4-1	.	TRBJ2-7	TGCGCCAGCAGCCAAGTGGGACAGGGAGCCTACGAGCAGTACTTC	CASSQVGQGAYEQYF
.	TRBV19	once	TRBJ1-5	TGTGCCAGTACCCTCAATCGCGGAGTAGATCAGCCCCAGCATTTT	CASTLNRGVDQPQHF
TRBD1	TRBV6-1	once	TRBJ2-5	TGTGCCAGCAGTGACGGACAGGGGGCGCGGGAGACCCAGTACTTC	CASSDGQGARETQYF
.	TRBV18	once	TRBJ1-1	TGTGCCAGCTCACCAGGCACTGAAGCTTTCTTT	CASSPGTEAFF
TRBD2	TRBV16	.	TRBJ2-7	TGTGCCACCTCGGTCGGGGGGATCTACGAGCAGTACTTC	CATSVGGIYEQYF
.	TRBV27	.	TRBJ2-1	TGTGCCAGCAGCCGCGGGATCGGCGGCAATGAGCAGTTCTTC	CASSRGIGGNEQFF
.	TRBV6-6	.	TRBJ2-3	TGTGCCAGCAGTTCGGGACTCCTCGGGTACAGAGATACGCAGTATTTT	CASSSGLLGYRDTQYF
.	TRBV19	.	TRBJ2-6	TGTGCCAGTAAGGAGGGGTCTGGGGCCAACGTCCTGACTTTC	CASKEGSGANVLTF
TRBD1	TRBV14	.	TRBJ1-1	TGTGCCAGCAGCCACCGTACAGGGGACACTGAAGCTTTCTTT	CASSHRTGDTEAFF
.	TRBV7-9	.	TRBJ1-5	TGTGCCAGCAGCTCCAGGGATGGCAATCAGCCCCAGCATTTT	CASSSRDGNQPQHF
TRBD1	TRBV27	.	TRBJ2-7	TGTGCCAGCAGTTTAACCGCCGGGACAGGGGACGAGCAGTACTTC	CASSLTAGTGDEQYF
TRBD2	TRBV27	.	TRBJ2-1	TGTGCCAGCAGCCTAGAGCGGGAGCCCTTCAATGAGCAGTTCTTC	CASSLEREPFNEQFF
.	TRBV28	.	TRBJ1-2	TGTGCCAGCGCGACCCTAAAGTATGGCTACACCTTC	CASATLKYGYTF
TRBD2	TRBV19	.	TRBJ2-1	TGTGCCAGTAGCCCCATAGCGGGAGACTACAATGAGCAGTTCTTC	CASSPIAGDYNEQFF
.	TRBV4-3	.	TRBJ2-2	TGCGCCAGCAGCCAAGCCGTCCTCCTGACCGGGGAGCTGTTTTTT	CASSQAVLLTGELFF
.	TRBV30	.	TRBJ2-3	TGTGCCTGGGTAGGGGGTACAGATACGCAGTATTTT	CAWVGGTDTQYF
.	TRBV5-5	.	TRBJ2-7	TGTGCCAGCAGCGCGGCGGGGACTCCCTACGAGCAGTACTTC	CASSAAGTPYEQYF
TRBD1	TRBV9	.	TRBJ2-7	TGTGCCAGCAGCGTAGAACCAGGGGGCTTTTCCTACGAGCAGTACTTC	CASSVEPGGFSYEQYF
.	TRBV7-3	.	TRBJ2-7	TGTGCCAGCAGCTTATCAGGGTCTGGAAGCGAGCAGTACTTC	CASSLSGSGSEQYF
TRBD2	TRBV9	.	TRBJ2-5	TGTGCCAGCAGCAACGGGACTAGCGGGAGTCTTCAGACCCAGTACTTC	CASSNGTSGSLQTQYF
TRBD1	TRBV4-3	.	TRBJ2-7	TGCGCCAGCAGCCAAGGAGACAGGGGAACCTACGAGCAGTACTTC	CASSQGDRGTYEQYF
TRBD1	TRBV7-9	.	TRBJ2-2	TGTGCCAGCAGAACAGGGACAGATTTTTGGTCCGGGGAGCTGTTTTTT	CASRTGTDFWSGELFF
.	TRBV5-8	.	TRBJ2-7	TGTGCCAGTCCCACCCTCTACGAGCAGTACTTC	CASPTLYEQYF
TRBD2	TRBV27	few	TRBJ2-3	TGTGCCAGCAGTTTCCGGATTCCGGGACTAGCGGGTAGTCTGGATACGCAGTATTTT	CASSFRIPGLAGSLDTQYF
.	TRBV7-9	.	TRBJ1-5	TGTGCCAGCAGCTTCGGTTCCGGTACTAGCAATCAGCCCCAGCATTTT	CASSFGSGTSNQPQHF
TRBD2	TRBV6-1	.	TRBJ2-3	TGTGCCAGCAGTTTCCTAGCGGGGCGCGGAGATACGCAGTATTTT	CASSFLAGRGDTQYF
.	TRBV14	.	TRBJ1-1	TGTGCCAGCAGCCAAGAGAACAGGATGAACACTGAAGCTTTCTTT	CASSQENRMNTEAFF
.	TRBV5-5	.	TRBJ2-7	TGTGCCAGCAGCTTGGCGGGGACGTCCTACGAGCAGTACTTC	CASSLAGTSYEQYF
TRBD2	TRBV6-6	.	TRBJ2-7	TGTGCCAGCAGTAATAGCGGGGAGCAGTACTTC	CASSNSGEQYF
.	TRBV27	.	TRBJ2-1	TGTGCCAGCAGCTCAATAGGGCTAATAAGCGAGGATGAGCAGTTCTTC	CASSSIGLISEDEQFF
TRBD1	TRBV28	.	TRBJ2-3	TGTGCCAGCAGTTTAGAAGATAGACAGGGGGGCACAGATACGCAGTATTTT	CASSLEDRQGGTDTQYF